The 21 T cell receptor beta chains in this list originate from one sample, sequenced in a study of blood T cells in healthy people across ages. Through a sample-barcoded 5' primer and a J-beta primer mix, a second PCR was run for roughly 6 to 12 cycles. TCRdb processed the 5' RACE reads anew with MiXCR; each CDR3 protein has one entry. The table includes about 290,000 distinct CDR3 sequences, roughly 27% detected once. Input material: blood. The receptors shown here come from a woman in her seventies in good health.

This chain links TRBV5-4 with TRBJ2-5; D may match TRBD1 or TRBD2 (5 bases each). CDR1 and CDR2 from the germline V gene are SGHNT and YYREEE (reference sequence). The CDR3 runs to 15 residues. V was pared by 0 bases and J by 1 base, with 10 bases between. The CDR3 spells CASSLGWGSQETQYF. The CDR3, as DNA: TGTGCCAGCAGCTTGGGTTGGGGGTCCCAAGAGACCCAGTACTTC.

The rearrangement uses TRBV7-9 and TRBJ2-5, with D possibly being TRBD1 or TRBD2 (5 bases each). The J call may not be correct, given that the DNA end is closer to TRBJ2-1. CDR1 and CDR2 (germline): SEHNR, FQNEAQ (reference sequence). The CDR3 contains 15 residues. CDR3 residues: CASSLDYGTPNEQFF. DNA of the CDR3: TGTGCCAGCAGCTTAGATTACGGGACGCCCAATGAGCAGTTCTTC.

There are a few counts of this clonotype. The chain couples TRBV9 to TRBJ2-1; TRBD2 matches at 10 bases. With the DNA end fitting TRBJ2-5 better, the J assignment may be wrong. In germline, CDR1 is SGDLS, CDR2 YYNGEE. This CDR3 spans 14 amino acids. CDR3 loop: CASSGGLAQETQYF. The CDR3 DNA follows: TGTGCCAGCAGCGGGGGACTAGCGCAAGAGACCCAGTACTTC.

This clonotype was seen at least ten times. The gene calls are TRBV7-9 and TRBJ2-5; TRBD1 might be the D (6 bases). The germline V gene has CDR1 SEHNR and CDR2 FQNEAQ (reference sequence). Trimming pared 7 bases from V and 6 bases from J, leaving 24 bases between. This CDR3 spans 16 amino acids. The CDR3 loop is CASNLDSTGPRKTQYF. DNA for the CDR3: TGTGCCAGCAACCTTGATTCGACAGGCCCCAGGAAGACCCAGTACTTC.

This chain links TRBV5-1 with TRBJ2-2, with TRBD1 matching over 10 bases. V gave up 1 base and J gave up 5 bases; unmatched junction bases: 8. The CDR3 has 17 amino acids. The germline CDR1 and CDR2 sequences are SGHRS and YFSETQ. The CDR3 loop reads CASSLKSGTGATGELFF. For the CDR3, the DNA is TGCGCCAGCAGCTTGAAATCGGGGACAGGGGCAACCGGGGAGCTGTTTTTT.

The chain joins TRBV12-3 or TRBV12-4 to TRBJ2-3; 10 positions agree with TRBD2. The V segment lost 6 bases and the J segment 5 bases; nucleotides outside the gene matches: 8. The CDR3 contains 15 residues. CDR3 region: CASSKTGTSVDTQYF. DNA for the CDR3: TGTGCCAGCAGCAAAACCGGGACTAGCGTAGATACGCAGTATTTT.

The chain links TRBV5-5 to TRBJ1-5, with 10 positions matching TRBD1. CDR3 length: 14 residues. In germline, CDR1 is SGHKS, CDR2 YYEKEE (reference sequence). The V segment lost 6 bases and the J segment 4 bases; nucleotides outside the gene matches: 4. The CDR3 spells CASNPDRGNQPQHF. The DNA for the CDR3 is TGTGCCAGCAACCCGGACAGGGGGAATCAGCCCCAGCATTTT.

The chain uses TRBV28 and TRBJ1-3; 8 bases match TRBD1. J was trimmed by 0 bases and V by 5 bases; bases with no gene match: 6. Germline V gene data show CDR1 as MDHEN and CDR2 as SYDVKM. The CDR3 is 16 residues long. This CDR3 reads CASSRGDRTSGNTIYF. The CDR3 bases are TGTGCCAGCAGTCGGGGGGACAGGACCTCTGGAAACACCATATATTTT.

The gene calls are TRBV7-6 and TRBJ2-3; D is uncertain. From germline, CDR1 is SGHVS and CDR2 FNYEAQ. This CDR3 is 14 amino acids long. V was trimmed by 0 bases and J by 2 bases, leaving 6 bases between them. The CDR3 loop reads CASSLARPTDTQYF. CDR3 DNA: TGTGCCAGCAGCTTAGCTCGCCCCACAGATACGCAGTATTTT.

This clonotype was seen at least ten times. The chain uses TRBV20-1 and TRBJ2-3; a weak D match, TRBD2 (6 bases). Germline loops: CDR1 DFQATT, CDR2 SNEGSKA (reference sequence). Trimming left V 5 bases short and J 5 bases short, with 17 bases between. The CDR3 sequence is 14 residues long. CDR3 protein: CSAPRAGRQDTQYF. In DNA, the CDR3 is TGCAGTGCTCCCCGGGCGGGACGTCAAGATACGCAGTATTTT.

CDR3 sequence (DNA): TGTGCCAGCCAACCTCTAGGGGGCTCCTACAATGAGCAGTTCTTC. It is translated as CASQPLGGSYNEQFF. The chain employs TRBV7-9 and TRBJ2-1; a possible D gene is TRBD1 (6 bases). Trimming pared 8 bases from V and 0 bases from J, leaving 14 bases between. The CDR3 has 15 amino acids. Germline lookup yields CDR1 SEHNR and CDR2 FQNEAQ (reference sequence).

Within the sample, this clonotype is medium-sized. The chain carries TRBV12-3 or TRBV12-4 and TRBJ2-6; D not resolved. V was shortened by 5 bases and J by 2 bases, with 7 bases between the two germline ends. This CDR3 has 14 residues. CDR3 coding DNA: TGTGCCAGCAGTCAAGGAGCTGGGGCCAACGTCCTGACTTTC. It translates to CASSQGAGANVLTF.

A note on this clonotype: Mismatch with germline at one junction end may stem from a read error. The genes are TRBV7-2 and TRBJ1-2; 9 bases align to TRBD1. The CDR3 is 13 residues long. Germline V gene sequence: CDR1 SGHTA, CDR2 FQGNSA. The DNA for the CDR3 is TGTGCTAGCAGCGCCGGGACAGGGAATGGCTACACCTTC. Encoded protein: CASSAGTGNGYTF.

Only a few counts were recorded for this clonotype. CDR3 amino acids: CASSSGGPPKKLFF. The CDR3, as DNA: TGTGCCAGCAGCTCTGGGGGGCCCCCTAAAAAACTGTTTTTT. The chain links TRBV7-2 to TRBJ1-4, with D possibly TRBD1 on 6 matching bases. Germline V gene data show CDR1 as SGHTA and CDR2 as FQGNSA. V lost 4 bases to trimming and J lost 9 bases, with 15 bases between them. CDR3 length: 14 residues.

The V gene is TRBV28, the J gene TRBJ2-5, with 7 bases that match TRBD2. J lost 4 bases, V lost 3 bases, and 5 bases had no gene match. The CDR3 has 14 residues. Germline-derived CDR1 and CDR2 are MDHEN and SYDVKM. Here the CDR3 reads CASSLYPGGETQYF. The DNA of the CDR3 is TGTGCCAGCAGTTTGTACCCGGGGGGAGAGACCCAGTACTTC.

The V gene is TRBV5-1, the J gene TRBJ2-1, with 9 bases that match TRBD2. CDR1 is SGHRS and CDR2 is YFSETQ in the germline V gene. J lost 4 bases, V lost 1 base, and 3 bases had no gene match. CDR3 length: 15 amino acids. As DNA, the CDR3 is TGCGCCAGCAGCTTGCCTAGCGGGGATTACAATGAGCAGTTCTTC. As protein: CASSLPSGDYNEQFF.

The chain employs TRBV12-3 or TRBV12-4 and TRBJ1-5, with 7 bases lining up with TRBD1. The CDR3 is 19 amino acids. Trimming removed 3 bases from V and 7 bases from J; junction bases left unmatched: 21. This chain's CDR3 is CASSLGLGVSGGVKQPQHF. The CDR3 DNA sequence: TGTGCCAGCAGTTTGGGCCTTGGGGTCTCAGGGGGTGTAAAACAGCCCCAGCATTTT.

The DNA for the CDR3 is TGCAGTGCTAGGACGGACGGATCCAATCAGCCCCAGCATTTT. This translates into CSARTDGSNQPQHF. The chain uses TRBV20-1 and TRBJ1-5, with D unresolved. With 3 bases removed from V and 3 bases from J, the gap between germline ends came to 12 bases. Germline values: CDR1 DFQATT, CDR2 SNEGSKA (reference sequence). The CDR3 runs to 14 residues.

This chain joins TRBV7-2 and TRBJ2-1; D possibly corresponds to TRBD2 (6 bases). Germline CDR1 is SGHTA and CDR2 is FQGNSA. The CDR3 loop spans 16 amino acids. Trimming left V 2 bases short and J 3 bases short, with 14 bases between. The CDR3 loop reads CASSLRISGFYNEQFF. CDR3 nucleotides: TGTGCCAGCAGCTTAAGGATTAGCGGATTCTACAATGAGCAGTTCTTC.

The V and J genes are TRBV9 and TRBJ2-1, with D hard to call. The CDR3 runs 14 residues. The germline V gene encodes CDR1 SGDLS and CDR2 YYNGEE. Deletions cut 4 bases from V and 1 base from J, with 9 bases between. DNA for the CDR3: TGTGCCAGCAGCATGACGGGTTCCTACAATGAGCAGTTCTTC. It yields the protein CASSMTGSYNEQFF.

The V gene is TRBV15, the J gene TRBJ2-6; unclear D gene. The CDR3 runs to 16 residues. Per the germline V gene, CDR1 is LNHNV and CDR2 is YYDKDF (reference sequence). V was cut by 5 bases and J by 2 bases, with 13 bases left in between. This CDR3 reads CATSRGGPTGANVLTF. The CDR3 nucleotides read TGTGCCACCAGCCGTGGCGGCCCTACTGGGGCCAACGTCCTGACTTTC.